The 14 T cell receptor beta chains reported below all come from one sample, sequenced in a study of T cell repertoires in cytomegalovirus infection (dated 2019 in TCRdb). TCRdb shows the sequencer as Illumina HiSeq 1500. TCRdb took the public reads, trimmed them with fastp at Q25, ran MiXCR for clone calling and kept in-frame beta chains. Every entry covers one CDR3 protein and lists the most common genes and DNA from its rows. Counted in this sample were about 180,000 distinct CDR3 sequences; about 15% of them appeared once. Over 25% of the sample comes from the top ten. The sequenced sample consisted of PBMCs. All receptors derive from a human donor in good health (CMV status not recorded). Some clones in this sample may be carry-over from other donors' samples.

The chain joins TRBV18 to TRBJ1-1; no clear D gene. The ends were cut back, 2 bases at V and 1 base at J, with 8 bases in the middle. Germline CDR1 is KGHSH and CDR2 is LQKENI. The CDR3 is 14 residues long. CDR3 sequence: CASSPASGNTEAFF. The CDR3 nucleotides read TGTGCCAGCTCACCAGCCAGTGGGAACACTGAAGCTTTCTTT.

The V call is TRBV28, the J call TRBJ1-1; the D is unclear. The CDR3 consists of 12 residues. V shed 9 bases and J shed 2 bases, with 10 bases lying between them. In germline, CDR1 is MDHEN, CDR2 SYDVKM. The CDR3 is CASVTVNTEAFF. The CDR3, as DNA: TGTGCCAGTGTGACCGTCAACACTGAAGCTTTCTTT.

This clonotype was found many times. The chain joins TRBV7-9 to TRBJ2-1; no definite D call. Germline CDR1 is SEHNR and CDR2 is FQNEAQ (reference sequence). Trimming took 2 bases from V and 12 from J, leaving 14 bases between them. The CDR3 has 13 amino acids. The CDR3 nucleotides are TGTGCCAGCAGCTTAAAAAGGGAAGTTGGGCAGTTCTTC. It codes for CASSLKREVGQFF.

The J gene is TRBJ2-2, the V gene TRBV9, with D tentatively TRBD1 (5 bases). Germline assignment: CDR1 SGDLS and CDR2 YYNGEE. Trimming cost V 2 bases and J 4 bases, with 6 bases left between them. The CDR3 runs 13 residues. The CDR3 spells CASSVRGTGELFF. The CDR3 DNA is TGTGCCAGCAGCGTTAGGGGCACCGGGGAGCTGTTTTTT.

This clonotype was detected ten times or more. The chain uses TRBV6-6 and TRBJ2-4; D possibly uses TRBD1 or TRBD2 (5 bases each). Trimming took off 2 bases at V and 5 bases at J, with 7 bases between the two ends. The CDR3 length is 13 residues. Germline V gives CDR1 MNHNY, CDR2 SVGAGI (reference sequence). DNA for the CDR3: TGTGCCAGCAGTTACCGGGACCAAAACATTCAGTACTTC. It specifies CASSYRDQNIQYF.

Of note for this clonotype: Relative to the germline gene, one junction end is altered; a read error may explain this. The chain links TRBV7-9 to TRBJ1-2, with D hard to call. Germline V gene lookup returns CDR1 SEHNR and CDR2 FQNEAQ (reference sequence). The CDR3 length is 12 residues. For the CDR3, the DNA is TGTGCCCGCAGCTTAGTACCAGAAGGCTACACCTTC. It is translated as CARSLVPEGYTF.

V is TRBV20-1 and J is TRBJ1-5; possibly TRBD1 for D (5 bases). The CDR3 is made up of 16 amino acids. Germline CDR1 DFQATT, CDR2 SNEGSKA (reference sequence). V was trimmed by 1 base and J by 2 bases, leaving 15 bases between them. CDR3 residues: CSARALQGFGNQPQHF. In nucleotides, the CDR3 is TGCAGTGCTAGAGCTCTTCAGGGATTCGGCAATCAGCCCCAGCATTTT.

This clonotype was detected many times. J is TRBJ2-7 and V is TRBV28; D unclear. The germline V and J ends were trimmed by 7 bases and 3 bases, with 10 bases remaining between them. This CDR3 is 12 amino acids long. Germline V CDR1 and CDR2: MDHEN, SYDVKM. The CDR3 loop reads CASKRSGYEQYF. DNA for the CDR3: TGTGCCAGCAAAAGATCCGGCTACGAGCAGTACTTC.

This clonotype has at least ten counts. The chain couples TRBV7-6 to TRBJ2-2; 7 positions agree with TRBD2. The V gene's germline CDR1 is SGHVS and CDR2 FNYEAQ. CDR3 length: 19 amino acids. The V segment lost 6 bases and the J segment 8 bases; nucleotides outside the gene matches: 24. This chain's CDR3 is CASRYDLAGERFPGGELFF. The CDR3 DNA reads as TGTGCCAGCAGATATGACTTGGCGGGGGAGCGCTTCCCAGGTGGGGAGCTGTTTTTT. Full variable domain (missing parts from reference TRBV7-6 and TRBJ2-2): GAGVSQSPRYKVTKRGQDVALRCDPISGHVSLYWYRQALGQGPEFLTYFNYEAQQDKSGLPNDRFSAERPEGSISTLTIQRTEQRDSAMYRCASRYDLAGERFPGGELFFGEGSRLTVL.

Many counts were recorded for this clonotype. V is TRBV19 and J is TRBJ2-2; D unclear. Trimming removed 2 bases from V and 2 bases from J, with 9 bases in between. CDR1 LNHDA and CDR2 SQIVND come from the germline V gene (reference sequence). This CDR3 spans 15 amino acids. CDR3 sequence: CASSITDFNTGELFF. The CDR3 DNA sequence: TGTGCCAGTAGTATAACAGACTTTAACACCGGGGAGCTGTTTTTT. The full variable domain, with the rest looked up from reference TRBV19 and TRBJ2-2, is DGGITQSPKYLFRKEGQNVTLSCEQNLNHDAMYWYRQDPGQGLRLIYYSQIVNDFQKGDIAEGYSVSREKKESFPLTVTSAQKNPTAFYLCASSITDFNTGELFFGEGSRLTVL.

This clonotype was seen many times. V usage is TRBV7-6 and J usage is TRBJ2-1; D is uncertain. The germline CDR1 and CDR2 sequences are SGHVS and FNYEAQ. Trimming removed 1 base at V and 3 bases at J, with 10 bases between. The CDR3 sequence is 15 residues long. This CDR3 reads CASSLEAVIYNEQFF. DNA for the CDR3: TGTGCCAGCAGCTTAGAGGCGGTTATCTACAATGAGCAGTTCTTC. Full variable domain (outside the CDR3, taken from reference TRBV7-6 and TRBJ2-1): GAGVSQSPRYKVTKRGQDVALRCDPISGHVSLYWYRQALGQGPEFLTYFNYEAQQDKSGLPNDRFSAERPEGSISTLTIQRTEQRDSAMYRCASSLEAVIYNEQFFGPGTRLTVL.

This clonotype was counted ten times or more. The CDR3 region has the DNA TGCAGCGTTGAAGGAGGGGCTAATGGAAACACCATATATTTT. This codes for CSVEGGANGNTIYF. The chain couples TRBV29-1 to TRBJ1-3, with TRBD1 as a possible D gene (5 bases). From germline, CDR1 is SQVTM and CDR2 ANQGSEA. This CDR3 contains 14 residues. V dropped 1 base and J dropped 3 bases, with 10 bases sitting between them.

The chain is built from TRBV27 and TRBJ2-2; D is perhaps TRBD1 or TRBD2 (6 bases each). V lost 1 base and J lost 6, with 21 bases in between. The germline gives CDR1 MNHEY, CDR2 SMNVEV (reference sequence). This CDR3 comprises 18 residues. CDR3 DNA sequence: TGTGCCAGCAGTTTATTATGGCAAGCGACGGGGGCAGCCGGGGAGCTGTTTTTT. Its translation is CASSLLWQATGAAGELFF.

Only a few counts were recorded for this clonotype. J is TRBJ1-1 and V is TRBV20-1; 8 nucleotides align to TRBD1. Germline CDR1 is DFQATT and CDR2 is SNEGSKA (reference sequence). The V and J ends lost 0 bases and 3 bases, in that order; junction bases with no gene match: 9. The CDR3 spans 16 residues. In DNA, the CDR3 is TGCAGTGCTAGAGATTTGATCGGGACAGGCTACACTGAAGCTTTCTTT. Its protein is CSARDLIGTGYTEAFF.